This TCR beta chain was recovered during a study of blood T cell repertoires in COVID-19 (dated by TCRdb to about 2020). With regard to the full study: Samples covering the acute and convalescent phases of COVID-19 were provided by collaborators in the United States, Italy and Spain. The prospective study material was composed of cDNA or gDNA derived from T cells, B-cell-depleted T cells, or PBMCs. Deeply sampled blood TCRbeta repertoires from subjects exposed to, actively infected with, or recovered from COVID-19 were included in the dataset. The repertoires were released in a freely available public database intended as a resource for research on the immune response to SARS-CoV-2. The samples were drawn from two sources: the first 160 participants of the ongoing ImmuneRACE study, and fewer than 1,500 subjects contributed by 6 global collaborators. The sample metadata nearly always contained a de-identified subject ID, COVID-19 status, age in years and sex. HLA class I and class II types, where available, came from metadata supplied by the sample provider rather than from assay-based typing.

The paper's findings and limits, for the study overall: The quantity of clinical and demographic metadata differed by source and by participant and was supplied without curation.

Another Seattle source contributed samples from volunteer blood donors who had recovered from COVID-19. The collaborating institutions used their own protocols to collect whole blood in K2EDTA tubes. For TCRbeta analysis, collaborator samples were shipped as frozen whole blood, as isolated PBMCs, or as DNA extracted from either sample type. Comment on this clone: Its cognate antigen has yet to be identified. Per-base quality was not reported, and no clone a single base away is much larger than it.

TCRbeta CDR3 regions were amplified from genomic DNA by means of the immunoSEQ Assay, a bias-controlled multiplex PCR. Regarding the original processing steps: The number of nucleated cells in each sample was estimated by amplification of reference gene primers within the assay. To quantify the absolute abundance of each unique TCRbeta CDR3 rearrangement, sequence reads were collapsed and filtered. For each sample, productive Simpson clonality was calculated as the square root of Simpson's diversity index over productive rearrangements. In its TCRdb copy, this immuneACCESS table keeps in-frame sequences only and misses some clones. Where compared with another copy, unresolved V genes explain less than half of these, and the others have no known cause. D and trimming come from the DNA, and the V and J calls and clone size come from that table. This sample is represented by more than 300,000 clones; under 95% of them were singletons. The top ten constitute around 3.5% of the sample.

The specimen was peripheral blood. The clonotype was recovered from a young woman who had recovered from COVID-19.

This receptor carries the CDR3 CASSAAPRDSGNTIYF. The DNA sequence reads TGTGCCAGCAGCGCCGCCCCCCGCGACTCTGGAAACACCATATATTTT. In this chain, TRBV9 is recombined with TRBJ1-3; the D segment cannot be called with confidence. CDR1 and CDR2 are read off the germline V gene as SGDLS and YYNGEE. V was cut back by 3 bases and J by 0 bases, leaving a gap of 13 bases between them. From cysteine to phenylalanine, the CDR3 is 16 amino acids long. Left in the record is the CDR3 DNA by itself, 48 bases read in frame from the first base.